These 7 T cell receptor beta chains were sequenced from one sample in a study of shared clonotypes between healthy human individuals. TCRdb keeps only in-frame clones here, not all; method: immunoSEQ multiplex PCR. The sample yields about 2,500,000 clones, 85% to 95% seen once. Sequenced input: naive CD4+ T cells sorted from blood. Noted subset: CD45RA+ positively selected. These receptors were collected from a man aged 18 to 30 in good health.

This rearrangement joins TRBV9 to TRBJ2-7; D is unclear. Germline V gene sequence: CDR1 SGDLS, CDR2 YYNGEE. The CDR3 sequence is 13 residues long. Trimming stripped 0 bases from V and 5 bases from J, with 9 bases between. The CDR3 nucleotides are TGTGCCAGCAGCGTAGGTTTCGGCGACGAGCAGTACTTC. It encodes CASSVGFGDEQYF. Full variable domain (rest looked up from reference TRBV9 and TRBJ2-7): DSGVTQTPKHLITATGQRVTLRCSPRSGDLSVYWYQQSLDQGLQFLIQYYNGEERAKGNILERFSAQQFPDLHSELNLSSLELGDSALYFCASSVGFGDEQYFGPGTRLTVT.

About this clone itself: Additional DNA sequences in this sample encode the identical CDR3. V is TRBV5-1 and J is TRBJ2-3, with D uncertain. The CDR3 covers 13 residues. Germline-derived CDR1 and CDR2 are SGHRS and YFSETQ. V gave up 2 bases and J gave up 4 bases, with 8 bases separating them. The CDR3 is CASSLRVADTQYF. CDR3 DNA: TGCGCCAGCAGCTTAAGAGTGGCAGATACGCAGTATTTT. The complete variable domain, with remaining parts taken from reference TRBV5-1 and TRBJ2-3, reads KAGVTQTPRYLIKTRGQQVTLSCSPISGHRSVSWYQQTPGQGLQFLFEYFSETQRNKGNFPGRFSGRQFSNSRSEMNVSTLELGDSALYLCASSLRVADTQYFGPGTRLTVL.

The chain uses TRBV7-2 and TRBJ2-7; 14 bases are shared with TRBD2. From germline, CDR1 is SGHTA and CDR2 FQGNSA. V lost 4 bases to trimming and J lost 7 bases; unmatched junction nucleotides: 6. The CDR3 sequence is 15 residues long. CDR3 in DNA: TGTGCCAGCAGCTCGGGACTAGCGGGAGTCTGGGAGCAGTACTTC. Encoded protein: CASSSGLAGVWEQYF.

The V call is TRBV29-1, the J call TRBJ1-2; a weak D match, TRBD1 (5 bases). Germline CDR1 reads SQVTM; CDR2 reads ANQGSEA. Deletions cut 7 bases from V and 4 bases from J, with 19 bases between. The CDR3 runs to 14 residues. The CDR3 is CSAPRGPQGYGYTF. CDR3 coding DNA: TGCAGCGCCCCACGGGGACCCCAGGGCTATGGCTACACCTTC.

This chain links TRBV11-2 with TRBJ1-2; D perhaps matches TRBD1 (6 bases). This CDR3 spans 14 amino acids. The germline V gene encodes CDR1 SGHAT and CDR2 FQNNGV. The germline V and J ends were trimmed by 6 bases and 5 bases, with 16 bases remaining between them. CDR3 sequence: CASRRLAGAYGYTF. CDR3 DNA: TGTGCCAGCAGACGACTTGCGGGGGCTTATGGCTACACCTTC. Supplemented by reference TRBV11-2 and TRBJ1-2, the full variable domain reads EAGVAQSPRYKIIEKRQSVAFWCNPISGHATLYWYQQILGQGPKLLIQFQNNGVVDDSQLPKDRFSAERLKGVDSTLKIQPAKLEDSAVYLCASRRLAGAYGYTFGSGTRLTVV.

V usage is TRBV7-9 and J usage is TRBJ1-1; D not certain. The CDR3 extends over 15 amino acids. The germline CDR1 and CDR2 sequences are SEHNR and FQNEAQ (reference sequence). The V and J ends lost 6 bases and 2 bases respectively, with 16 bases between them. This CDR3 is CASSRLTSSNTEAFF. The CDR3 nucleotides are TGTGCCAGCAGTCGACTAACCTCCAGTAACACTGAAGCTTTCTTT.

V and J are TRBV11-3 and TRBJ2-3, with TRBD2 identical over 7 bases. This CDR3 region has 14 residues. CDR1 and CDR2 (germline): SGHNT, YENEEA. With V trimmed by 3 bases and J by 2 bases, 2 bases remained unmatched. CDR3 in DNA: TGTGCCAGCAGCTTGGGGAGGGACACAGATACGCAGTATTTT. This gives the protein CASSLGRDTDTQYF.